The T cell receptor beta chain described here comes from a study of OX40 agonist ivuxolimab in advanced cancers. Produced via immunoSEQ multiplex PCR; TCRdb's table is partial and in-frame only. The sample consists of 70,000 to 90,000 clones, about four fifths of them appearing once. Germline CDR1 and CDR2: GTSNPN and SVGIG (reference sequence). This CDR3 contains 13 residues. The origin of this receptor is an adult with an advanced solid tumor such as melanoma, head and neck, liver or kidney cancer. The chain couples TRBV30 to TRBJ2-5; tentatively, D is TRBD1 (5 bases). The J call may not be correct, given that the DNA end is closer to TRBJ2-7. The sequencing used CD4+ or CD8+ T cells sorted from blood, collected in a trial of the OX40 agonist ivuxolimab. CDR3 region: CAWSLGVRYEQYF. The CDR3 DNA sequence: TGTGCCTGGAGTTTAGGGGTTCGGTACGAGCAGTACTTC.